A selection of T cell receptor beta chains follows, all from one sample in a study of T cells in Graves' hyperthyroidism and ophthalmopathy. TCRdb fed the multiplex PCR reads into MiXCR, producing one record per CDR3 protein. In the table there are some 800,000 distinct CDR3 sequences, roughly 40% of which are singletons. Sequencing was carried out using blood. These receptor sequences come from a man between 18 and 35 years old with Graves' hyperthyroidism. The CDR3 runs from the conserved cysteine through the conserved F or W. D genes are given only for firm matches. Some rows have no size entry. The others give once, few or many, or a class for an expanded clone.

size	V	J	D	CDR3	DNA
many	TRBV20-1	TRBJ1-5	TRBD1	CSVSTSGTGGRQGNQPQHF	TGCAGTGTTAGCACCTCGGGAACAGGGGGCAGGCAGGGCAATCAGCCCCAGCATTTT
NA	TRBV29-1	TRBJ2-2	TRBD2	CSREGPINTGELFF	TGCAGCAGGGAGGGGCCTATCAACACCGGGGAGCTGTTTTTT
few	TRBV6-5	TRBJ2-7	NA	CASSYSWGYMQYF	TGTGCCAGCAGTTACTCGTGGGGCTATATGCAGTACTTC
NA	TRBV10-3	TRBJ1-5	TRBD1	CAIKKDGTGDSNQPQHF	TGTGCCATCAAGAAGGATGGGACAGGGGATAGCAATCAGCCCCAGCATTTT
many	TRBV7-3	TRBJ1-1	NA	CASSLIAGMNTEAFF	TGTGCCAGCAGCTTAATTGCAGGAATGAACACTGAAGCTTTCTTT
few	TRBV12-5	TRBJ2-5	TRBD1	CASRLRDRVQETQYF	TGTGCTAGTCGGTTGAGGGACAGGGTCCAAGAGACCCAGTACTTC
many	TRBV19	TRBJ1-5	TRBD1	CASDLQGAVSNQPQHF	TGTGCCAGCGATCTACAGGGGGCTGTGAGCAATCAGCCCCAGCATTTT
NA	TRBV3-1	TRBJ1-1	NA	CASRPDRVEEAFF	TGTGCCAGCAGGCCCGATAGGGTGGAGGAAGCTTTCTTT
many	TRBV9	TRBJ1-1	NA	CASSVAPAAGSEAFF	TGTGCCAGCAGCGTAGCTCCGGCAGCCGGTTCTGAAGCTTTCTTT
NA	TRBV2	TRBJ2-5	NA	CASFRDLYQETQYF	TGTGCCAGCTTTAGGGATTTGTACCAAGAGACCCAGTACTTC
many	TRBV12-3/TRBV12-4	TRBJ1-2	TRBD1	CASSLRDSDGYTF	TGTGCCAGCAGCCTCCGGGACAGCGATGGCTACACCTTC
NA	TRBV2	TRBJ1-6	NA	CASRGTQVGNSPLHF	TGTGCCAGCAGGGGGACGCAGGTGGGGAATTCACCCCTCCACTTT
NA	TRBV4-1	TRBJ1-4	NA	CASSQDWDNEKLFF	TGCGCCAGCAGCCAAGACTGGGATAATGAAAAACTGTTTTTT
NA	TRBV5-1	TRBJ1-2	TRBD1	CASSLGGQDYGYTF	TGCGCCAGCAGCTTGGGGGGACAGGACTATGGCTACACCTTC
NA	TRBV29-1	TRBJ1-5	TRBD1	CSVVVDRSNF	TGCAGCGTTGTTGTGGACAGGTCGAATTTT
many	TRBV2	TRBJ2-5	NA	CASQWRDYQETQYF	TGTGCCAGCCAGTGGCGGGACTACCAAGAGACCCAGTACTTC
NA	TRBV25-1	TRBJ1-1	NA	CASIYLCSVESSSGNTEAFF	NA
NA	TRBV5-1	TRBJ2-5	TRBD2	CASSSKRGGEETQYF	TGCGCCAGCAGCTCCAAGCGGGGAGGGGAAGAGACCCAGTACTTC
NA	TRBV28	TRBJ2-7	TRBD2	CASSLPQSRAGGYEQYF	TGTGCCAGCAGTTTACCTCAATCGCGAGCGGGAGGATACGAGCAGTACTTC
few	TRBV25-1	TRBJ1-3	TRBD1	CASSEYYGQGIFSGNTIYF	TGTGCCAGCAGTGAATATTATGGACAGGGGATTTTCTCTGGAAACACCATATATTTT
many	TRBV20-1	TRBJ1-5	NA	CSARNSGNNQPQHF	TGCAGTGCTCGGAATAGCGGGAACAATCAGCCCCAGCATTTT
many	TRBV15	TRBJ2-6	NA	CATSRADSGANVLTF	TGTGCCACCAGCAGAGCTGACTCTGGGGCCAACGTCCTGACTTTC
many	TRBV9	TRBJ1-1	NA	CASSGATEAFF	TGTGCCAGCAGCGGCGCGACTGAAGCTTTCTTT
few	TRBV29-1	TRBJ2-2	NA	CSVEWDSGELFF	TGCAGCGTTGAATGGGATTCCGGGGAGCTGTTTTTT
once	TRBV29-1	TRBJ1-2	TRBD1	CSLGDRGVSGYTF	TGCAGCTTAGGGGACAGGGGAGTGAGTGGCTACACCTTC
few	TRBV7-2	TRBJ2-7	TRBD2	CASKGSGTLSYEQYF	TGTGCCAGCAAGGGTAGCGGGACCCTCTCCTACGAGCAGTACTTC
NA	TRBV5-6	TRBJ2-6	NA	CASSLVPAGRANVLTF	TGCGCCAGCAGCTTGGTCCCCGCCGGGAGGGCCAACGTCCTGACTTTC
NA	TRBV19	TRBJ1-5	TRBD1	CASRGGQGLNQPQHF	TGTGCCAGCAGGGGAGGACAGGGCCTCAATCAGCCCCAGCATTTT
few	TRBV9	TRBJ2-5	TRBD1	CASSGRDRAQYF	TGTGCCAGCAGCGGCCGGGACAGGGCCCAGTACTTC
NA	TRBV7-9	TRBJ2-7	NA	CASSLAQLEQYF	TGTGCCAGCAGCTTAGCTCAGTTGGAGCAGTACTTC
few	TRBV5-6	TRBJ1-4	TRBD1	CASSAWTGLNEKLFF	TGTGCCAGCAGCGCCTGGACAGGGCTTAATGAAAAACTGTTTTTT
many	TRBV19	TRBJ1-2	NA	CASSISEGYGYTF	TGTGCCAGTAGTATTTCCGAAGGCTATGGCTACACCTTC
many	TRBV29-1	TRBJ1-1	NA	CSVAGREGMNTEAFF	TGCAGCGTTGCTGGGAGGGAGGGGATGAACACTGAAGCTTTCTTT
NA	TRBV7-9	TRBJ2-7	NA	CASSFNRVDEQYF	TGTGCCAGCAGCTTTAACAGGGTGGACGAGCAGTACTTC
NA	TRBV7-9	TRBJ1-1	NA	CASSPPWVNTEAFF	TGTGCCAGCAGCCCACCATGGGTGAACACTGAAGCTTTCTTT
NA	TRBV10-3	TRBJ1-4	NA	CARDRPGGTNEKLFF	TGTGCTAGGGATCGGCCTGGGGGAACTAATGAAAAACTGTTTTTT
many	TRBV7-9	TRBJ1-4	NA	CASSFGTLVNEKLFF	TGTGCCAGCAGCTTCGGGACTCTAGTAAATGAAAAACTGTTTTTT
NA	TRBV5-4	TRBJ2-7	NA	CASSFSGTAAYEQYF	TGTGCCAGCAGCTTTAGCGGGACAGCTGCCTACGAGCAGTACTTC
NA	TRBV19	TRBJ1-2	NA	CASSMKPYLGYTF	TGTGCCAGTAGTATGAAACCGTATCTGGGCTACACCTTC
NA	TRBV6-1	TRBJ1-1	NA	CASVLGHGNTEAFF	TGTGCCAGCGTCCTGGGGCACGGGAACACTGAAGCTTTCTTT
NA	TRBV7-9	TRBJ1-2	NA	CASSLATPNFHGYTF	TGTGCCAGCAGCTTAGCGACGCCCAACTTTCATGGCTACACCTTC
NA	TRBV3-1	TRBJ1-5	NA	CASSPGVTLNQPQHF	TGTGCCAGCAGCCCGGGTGTCACCCTCAATCAGCCCCAGCATTTT
NA	TRBV6-6	TRBJ2-7	TRBD1	CASKGDRVGYEQYF	TGTGCCAGCAAAGGGGACAGGGTAGGCTACGAGCAGTACTTC
NA	TRBV12-3/TRBV12-4	TRBJ2-7	TRBD1	CASSSPGTASYEQYF	TGTGCCAGCAGTTCACCCGGGACAGCATCCTACGAGCAGTACTTC
once	TRBV12-3/TRBV12-4	TRBJ1-4	NA	CASSSLGGVMSTNEKLFF	TGTGCCAGCAGTTCCCTTGGAGGGGTGATGTCAACTAATGAAAAACTGTTTTTT
many	TRBV6-5	TRBJ1-2	NA	CASSYRGEGGYTF	TGTGCCAGCAGTTACCGGGGAGAGGGTGGCTACACCTTC
NA	TRBV7-2	TRBJ1-1	NA	CASNSGTSNTEAFF	TGTGCCAGCAATTCCGGGACCTCTAACACTGAAGCTTTCTTT
NA	TRBV10-3	TRBJ1-2	TRBD1	CATGTGAFGYTF	TGTGCCACCGGGACAGGGGCTTTTGGCTACACCTTC
NA	TRBV19	TRBJ2-7	NA	CASSISGQKQGYEQYF	TGTGCCAGTAGTATCTCCGGACAGAAACAAGGCTACGAGCAGTACTTC